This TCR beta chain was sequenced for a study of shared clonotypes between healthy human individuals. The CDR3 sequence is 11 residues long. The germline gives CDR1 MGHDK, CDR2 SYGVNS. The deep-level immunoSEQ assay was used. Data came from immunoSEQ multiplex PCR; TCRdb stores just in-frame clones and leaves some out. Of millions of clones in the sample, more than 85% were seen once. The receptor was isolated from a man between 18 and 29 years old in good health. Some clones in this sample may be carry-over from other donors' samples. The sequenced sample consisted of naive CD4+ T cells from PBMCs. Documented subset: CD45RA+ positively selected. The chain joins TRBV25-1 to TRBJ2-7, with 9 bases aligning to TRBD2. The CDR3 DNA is TGTGCTACTAGCGGGTACTACGAGCAGTACTTC. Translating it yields CATSGYYEQYF.